The rows below give T cell receptor beta chains drawn from one sample of a study of T cell repertoires in cytomegalovirus infection. TCRdb redid the calling of the reads with MiXCR, one entry per CDR3 protein. The sample holds some 220,000 distinct CDR3 sequences; roughly 6.5% are singletons and the top ten take 5.5% to 8%. The specimen was PBMCs. These receptors all come from a human donor in good health (CMV status not recorded). Some clones in this sample may be carry-over from other donors' samples. The CDR3 runs from the conserved cysteine through the conserved F or W. A D gene is named only where the DNA matches it firmly. Only part of the rows carry a size: once, few, many, or a class if the clone is expanded.

size: NA; V: TRBV12-3/TRBV12-4; D: TRBD1; J: TRBJ1-6; DNA: TGTGCCAGCAGTTGGACAGGGGTAAATTCACCCCTCCACTTT; CDR3: CASSWTGVNSPLHF
size: many; V: TRBV29-1; D: NA; J: TRBJ1-4; DNA: TGCAGCGTTGCGAGGACTCTTGGTAATGAAAAACTGTTTTTT; CDR3: CSVARTLGNEKLFF
size: many; V: TRBV7-2; D: TRBD1; J: TRBJ2-3; DNA: TGTGCCAGCAGCTCAGGACAGGGCACAGATACGCAGTATTTT; CDR3: CASSSGQGTDTQYF
size: many; V: TRBV7-2; D: TRBD2; J: TRBJ2-3; DNA: TGTGCCAGCAGCTACCACCCTCTAGCGGGGGGGGGGGATACGCAGTATTTT; CDR3: CASSYHPLAGGGDTQYF
size: many; V: TRBV20-1; D: TRBD1; J: TRBJ1-1; DNA: TGCAGTGCTCCGACAGGGACAAGGAACACTGAAGCTTTCTTT; CDR3: CSAPTGTRNTEAFF
size: many; V: TRBV2; D: TRBD2; J: TRBJ2-1; DNA: TGTGCCAGCAGTCAGACTAGCGGGGGGTCCCCATACAATGAGCAGTTCTTC; CDR3: CASSQTSGGSPYNEQFF
size: NA; V: TRBV20-1; D: TRBD1; J: TRBJ2-1; DNA: TGCAGTGCTAGACGAGGGGGCGATCTTTCTGAGCAGTTCTTC; CDR3: CSARRGGDLSEQFF
size: many; V: TRBV2; D: NA; J: TRBJ2-2; DNA: TGTGCCAGCAGGGAATCCACCGACAGCACCGGGGAGCTGTTTTTT; CDR3: CASRESTDSTGELFF
size: few; V: TRBV11-2; D: NA; J: TRBJ2-5; DNA: TGTGCCAGCAGCTCCCGCCGGGACTCCCTCAGAGAGACCCAGTACTTC; CDR3: CASSSRRDSLRETQYF
size: many; V: TRBV20-1; D: NA; J: TRBJ2-1; DNA: TGCAGTGCTAGAGATCCGGGTACCAATGAGCAGTTCTTC; CDR3: CSARDPGTNEQFF
size: many; V: TRBV4-2; D: NA; J: TRBJ2-1; DNA: TGTGCCAGCAGCCAAGGTCCCGGGACCGAGCAGTTCTTC; CDR3: CASSQGPGTEQFF
size: many; V: TRBV5-1; D: NA; J: TRBJ2-3; DNA: TGCGCCAGCAGCTTGCGAGGGGTTAGCACAGATACGCAGTATTTT; CDR3: CASSLRGVSTDTQYF
size: NA; V: TRBV7-9; D: TRBD2; J: TRBJ2-1; DNA: TGTGCCAGCAGCTCCGACGGGACTAGTTTATTTCTTAGGAATGAGCAGTTCTTC; CDR3: CASSSDGTSLFLRNEQFF
size: NA; V: TRBV7-2; D: NA; J: TRBJ1-1; DNA: TGTGCCAGCAGCTTTCGTCAGGTAGTGGCTGAAGCTTTCTTT; CDR3: CASSFRQVVAEAFF
size: many; V: TRBV7-9; D: TRBD2; J: TRBJ2-1; DNA: TGTGCCAGCAGCGCGAAACTAGCGGGGGGGCATAATGAGCAGTTCTTC; CDR3: CASSAKLAGGHNEQFF
size: many; V: TRBV11-2; D: NA; J: TRBJ1-2; DNA: TGTGCCAGCAGCGTACCGGGACAAACAGTTACTAACTATGGCTACACCTTC; CDR3: CASSVPGQTVTNYGYTF
size: many; V: TRBV6-2/TRBV6-3; D: NA; J: TRBJ2-1; DNA: TGTGCCAGCAGTTACGGAGGGGCCTGGGGCTACAATGAGCAGTTCTTC; CDR3: CASSYGGAWGYNEQFF
size: many; V: TRBV20-1; D: NA; J: TRBJ1-3; DNA: TGCAGTGCCGACAGCTCTCTTGGAAACACCATATATTTT; CDR3: CSADSSLGNTIYF
size: NA; V: TRBV5-6; D: NA; J: TRBJ1-1; DNA: TGTGCCAGCAGCTTAAGGTCTGACACTGAAGCTTTCTTT; CDR3: CASSLRSDTEAFF
size: many; V: TRBV6-2/TRBV6-3; D: NA; J: TRBJ2-5; DNA: TGTGCCAGCAGTTACTCACAACGGCGGTGGACCCAGTACTTC; CDR3: CASSYSQRRWTQYF
size: many; V: TRBV6-2/TRBV6-3; D: NA; J: TRBJ2-7; DNA: TGTGCCAGCAGTTTCGCGGGTTTCCCCTACGAGCAGTACTTC; CDR3: CASSFAGFPYEQYF
size: many; V: TRBV4-3; D: TRBD1; J: TRBJ1-2; DNA: TGCGCCAGCAGCCAACAACAGGGGTATGGATATGGCTACACCTTC; CDR3: CASSQQQGYGYGYTF
size: few; V: TRBV5-1; D: TRBD1; J: TRBJ2-5; DNA: TGCGCCAGCAGCGGAGGGGACAGGTCCTCCGAGACCCAGTACTTC; CDR3: CASSGGDRSSETQYF
size: NA; V: TRBV5-1; D: NA; J: TRBJ2-6; DNA: TGCGCCAGCAGCTTGGATTCGGGTCGCACCTCTGGGGCCAACGTCCTGACTTTC; CDR3: CASSLDSGRTSGANVLTF
size: many; V: TRBV6-5; D: TRBD1; J: TRBJ1-2; DNA: TGTGCCAGCAGTTATCGACAGGGATATGGCTACACCTTC; CDR3: CASSYRQGYGYTF
size: many; V: TRBV20-1; D: NA; J: TRBJ1-1; DNA: TGCAGTGCTAGAGCGAACACTGAAGCTTTCTTT; CDR3: CSARANTEAFF
size: many; V: TRBV7-9; D: TRBD2; J: TRBJ2-1; DNA: TGTGCCAGCAGCAAACTAGCGGGGGGGAACAATGAGCAGTTCTTC; CDR3: CASSKLAGGNNEQFF
size: many; V: TRBV7-8; D: NA; J: TRBJ2-3; DNA: TGTGCCAGCAGCTTAATCCGGGAGTATACGCAGTATTTT; CDR3: CASSLIREYTQYF
size: NA; V: TRBV2; D: TRBD1; J: TRBJ2-5; DNA: TGTGCCAGCAGACCAGGGACAGGTCAAGAGACCCAGTACTTC; CDR3: CASRPGTGQETQYF
size: many; V: TRBV7-2; D: NA; J: TRBJ1-1; DNA: TGTGCCAGCAGCTTACTCGTGGGACGAGGGACTGAAGCTTTCTTT; CDR3: CASSLLVGRGTEAFF
size: many; V: TRBV7-2; D: NA; J: TRBJ1-2; DNA: TGTGCCAGCAGCCTAAATCAGGGGAACTATGGCTACACCTTC; CDR3: CASSLNQGNYGYTF
size: many; V: TRBV7-3; D: NA; J: TRBJ2-5; DNA: TGTGCCAGCAGCTTCTCATGGGGGGGGGCCGGGGAGACCCAGTACTTC; CDR3: CASSFSWGGAGETQYF
size: many; V: TRBV27; D: NA; J: TRBJ2-1; DNA: TGTGCCAGCAGTTCTTACGCTTCAGGGCTCAATGAGCAGTTCTTC; CDR3: CASSSYASGLNEQFF
size: many; V: TRBV29-1; D: TRBD2; J: TRBJ2-2; DNA: TGCAGCGACCCGACTAGCCCTTTGACCGGGGAGCTGTTTTTT; CDR3: CSDPTSPLTGELFF
size: many; V: TRBV2; D: NA; J: TRBJ2-7; DNA: TGTGCCAGCAGTGACTGGATGCAGTACTTC; CDR3: CASSDWMQYF
size: many; V: TRBV2; D: TRBD1; J: TRBJ1-4; DNA: TGTGCCAGCAAGGGAGACAGGGGAAATGAAAAACTGTTTTTT; CDR3: CASKGDRGNEKLFF
size: NA; V: TRBV5-4; D: NA; J: TRBJ2-3; DNA: TGTGCCAGCAGCTCCCCTCTGGAGGCAGATACGCAGTATTTT; CDR3: CASSSPLEADTQYF
size: many; V: TRBV20-1; D: NA; J: TRBJ2-7; DNA: TGCAGTGCCACCTCGCTCAGACTAGACGAGCAGTACTTC; CDR3: CSATSLRLDEQYF
size: few; V: TRBV18; D: NA; J: TRBJ1-5; DNA: TGTGCCAGCTCACCACAGAGGGGAACTCAGCCCCAGCATTTT; CDR3: CASSPQRGTQPQHF
size: many; V: TRBV7-8; D: NA; J: TRBJ1-1; DNA: TGTGCCAGCAGCTTAGGGGTAACCGTGACTGAAGCTTTCTTT; CDR3: CASSLGVTVTEAFF
size: many; V: TRBV12-3/TRBV12-4; D: NA; J: TRBJ2-5; DNA: TGTGCCAGCAGTTTAGGGGGGATTGGAGAGACCCAGTACTTC; CDR3: CASSLGGIGETQYF
size: many; V: TRBV11-3; D: NA; J: TRBJ1-3; DNA: TGTGCCAGCAGCTTAGTCCCGAACACCTACTCTGGAAACACCATATATTTT; CDR3: CASSLVPNTYSGNTIYF
size: many; V: TRBV4-3; D: NA; J: TRBJ2-4; DNA: TGCGCCAGCAGCCAAGATCTTGCGTCAGCCCTAGCCAAAAACATTCAGTACTTC; CDR3: CASSQDLASALAKNIQYF
size: many; V: TRBV29-1; D: NA; J: TRBJ1-1; DNA: TGCAGCGTTCGAAACACAGGAAGGAACACTGAAGCTTTCTTT; CDR3: CSVRNTGRNTEAFF
size: NA; V: TRBV5-1; D: TRBD2; J: TRBJ2-5; DNA: TGCGCCAGCAGCTTGGAAGGGGGACTAGCGGGGAAAGAGACCCAGTACTTC; CDR3: CASSLEGGLAGKETQYF
size: many; V: TRBV7-2; D: NA; J: TRBJ1-5; DNA: TGTGCCAGCAGCTTAGCGACCGGGGCTCAGCCCCAGCATTTT; CDR3: CASSLATGAQPQHF
size: NA; V: TRBV20-1; D: NA; J: TRBJ1-3; DNA: TGCAGTGCTAGAGATGAAGGAAAGGGGCGAAACACCATATATTTT; CDR3: CSARDEGKGRNTIYF
size: NA; V: TRBV7-3; D: NA; J: TRBJ2-2; DNA: TGTGCCAGCAGCCAGGCCTGGAACACCGGGGAGCTGTTTTTT; CDR3: CASSQAWNTGELFF
size: many; V: TRBV5-1; D: NA; J: TRBJ1-2; DNA: TGCGCCAGCAGCCAGTACCTGGACAGCAACTATGGCTACACCTTC; CDR3: CASSQYLDSNYGYTF
size: many; V: TRBV11-2; D: TRBD1; J: TRBJ1-3; DNA: TGTGCCAGCAGCTTGGGGGACAGCTCTGGAAACACCATATATTTT; CDR3: CASSLGDSSGNTIYF
size: many; V: TRBV29-1; D: NA; J: TRBJ2-5; DNA: TGCAGCGTTGTCCAGGGACTTCGGACCCAGTACTTC; CDR3: CSVVQGLRTQYF
size: many; V: TRBV12-3/TRBV12-4; D: TRBD1; J: TRBJ1-5; DNA: TGTGCCAGCAGGCGAAACACAGGGGATCAGCCCCAGCATTTT; CDR3: CASRRNTGDQPQHF
size: many; V: TRBV19; D: TRBD2; J: TRBJ2-1; DNA: TGTGCCAGTAGTATTTTCCCTAGCGGCTCCTACAATGAGCAGTTCTTC; CDR3: CASSIFPSGSYNEQFF